A single sample is the source of the 8 T cell receptor beta chains below, sequenced in a study of blood T cell repertoires in COVID-19. This table comes from immunoSEQ multiplex PCR, and its TCRdb copy is limited to in-frame clones, with some not included. The table includes around 300,000 clones, over 75% detected once. The material sequenced was PBMCs or T cells enriched from blood (not recorded which). These receptors were collected from a woman aged 25-40 years who had recovered from COVID-19.

The V gene is TRBV4-1, the J gene TRBJ1-2, with a possible D match to TRBD1 (5 bases). The CDR3 loop spans 17 amino acids. Trimming took 2 bases from V and 2 from J, leaving 18 bases between them. CDR1 is MGHRA and CDR2 is YSYEKL in the germline V gene. The CDR3 region has the DNA TGCGCCAGCAGCCAAATTCCGGGACGCCGGGGGAACTATGGCTACACCTTC. Translating gives CASSQIPGRRGNYGYTF.

CDR3 sequence (DNA): TGTGCCAGCAGCTTTGCCCAGGGGAATGAGCAGTTCTTC. Translating it yields CASSFAQGNEQFF. The gene calls are TRBV5-6 and TRBJ2-1; D is perhaps TRBD1 (6 bases). The CDR3 runs 13 residues. V gave up 2 bases and J gave up 7 bases, with 10 bases separating them. Germline V gene lookup returns CDR1 SGHDT and CDR2 YYEEEE.

V is TRBV28 and J is TRBJ1-6, with 7 bases that match TRBD1. The V gene's germline CDR1 is MDHEN and CDR2 SYDVKM. V lost 6 bases to trimming and J lost 4 bases; unmatched junction nucleotides: 6. The CDR3 extends over 15 amino acids. The CDR3 protein is CASRLRTGYNSPLHF. The CDR3 bases are TGTGCCAGCAGACTTCGGACAGGATATAATTCACCCCTCCACTTT.

The J gene is TRBJ2-3, the V gene TRBV7-2; the match to TRBD2 covers 8 bases. The ends lost 3 bases at V and 5 bases at J; junction bases unmatched: 4. This CDR3 spans 14 amino acids. Germline CDR1 is SGHTA and CDR2 is FQGNSA. The CDR3 region is CASSLAGGLDTQYF. The CDR3 DNA sequence: TGTGCCAGCAGCTTGGCGGGGGGACTAGATACGCAGTATTTT. Together with reference TRBV7-2 and TRBJ2-3, the CDR3 gives the full variable domain: GAGVSQSPSNKVTEKGKDVELRCDPISGHTALYWYRQSLGQGLEFLIYFQGNSAPDKSGLPSDRFSAERTGGSVSTLTIQRTQQEDSAVYLCASSLAGGLDTQYFGPGTRLTVL.

The CDR3 DNA sequence: TGTGCCAGCAGTTTATCCGGGGGGAGCTCCTACAATGAGCAGTTCTTC. Translation gives CASSLSGGSSYNEQFF. The chain joins TRBV28 to TRBJ2-1; 7 nucleotides line up with TRBD2. The V and J ends lost 1 base and 0 bases, in that order; junction bases with no gene match: 3. The germline V gene has CDR1 MDHEN and CDR2 SYDVKM. This CDR3 contains 16 residues. Complete variable domain (other parts from reference TRBV28 and TRBJ2-1): DVKVTQSSRYLVKRTGEKVFLECVQDMDHENMFWYRQDPGLGLRLIYFSYDVKMKEKGDIPEGYSVSREKKERFSLILESASTNQTSMYLCASSLSGGSSYNEQFFGPGTRLTVL.

J is TRBJ2-5 and V is TRBV11-2; weak D call: TRBD2 (7 bases). The CDR3 consists of 16 residues. With 0 bases removed from V and 2 bases from J, the gap between germline ends came to 13 bases. CDR1 SGHAT and CDR2 FQNNGV come from the germline V gene. This CDR3 is CASSLDPGGQQETQYF. The CDR3 DNA reads TGTGCCAGCAGCTTAGACCCGGGGGGCCAACAAGAGACCCAGTACTTC.

V usage is TRBV4-2 and J usage is TRBJ1-3; D is ambiguous. The germline V gene has CDR1 LGHNA and CDR2 YNFKEQ. The CDR3 spans 13 residues. Deletions cut 0 bases from V and 8 bases from J, with 8 bases between. The CDR3 sequence: CASSQEFADTIYF. CDR3 DNA sequence: TGTGCCAGCAGCCAAGAATTCGCAGACACCATATATTTT.

DNA of the CDR3: TGTGCCAGCAGCTCGAACGCTTTCGGGGATTCACCCCTCCACTTT. This encodes CASSSNAFGDSPLHF. The chain has TRBV7-6 and TRBJ1-6; D unresolved. The CDR3 covers 15 residues. The germline V and J ends were trimmed by 4 bases and 8 bases, with 15 bases remaining between them. Germline CDR1 and CDR2: SGHVS and FNYEAQ.